These T cell receptor beta chains were read from a single sample in a study of OX40 agonist ivuxolimab in advanced cancers. Method: immunoSEQ multiplex PCR; TCRdb's copy keeps in-frame clones and lacks some. The sample consists of 80,000 or so clones, about 92% of them appearing once. The sample here was CD4+ or CD8+ T cells sorted from blood, taken in a trial of the OX40 agonist ivuxolimab. The receptors were gathered from an adult with an advanced solid tumor such as melanoma, head and neck, liver or kidney cancer. Each CDR3 is given with its conserved first and last residue. Each record gives: V gene, D gene, J gene, clone size, CDR3 protein, CDR3 DNA. The D gene is left open where the match is weak. Clone size, where shown, is once, few, many, or a class for clones that have expanded.

v_gene: TRBV11-2; d_gene: -; j_gene: TRBJ2-5; abundance: -; CDR3aa: CASSPYQETQYF; CDR3nt: TGTGCCAGCAGCCCCTACCAAGAGACCCAGTACTTC
v_gene: TRBV15; d_gene: -; j_gene: TRBJ1-4; abundance: -; CDR3aa: CATSRDLRGGEKLFF; CDR3nt: TGTGCCACCAGCAGAGATCTGAGGGGGGGCGAAAAACTGTTTTTT
v_gene: TRBV19; d_gene: TRBD1; j_gene: TRBJ1-1; abundance: once; CDR3aa: CASSLTGDNTEAFF; CDR3nt: TGTGCCAGTAGTTTGACAGGGGACAACACTGAAGCTTTCTTT
v_gene: TRBV7-7; d_gene: -; j_gene: TRBJ2-1; abundance: -; CDR3aa: CASSLGVGASWDEQFF; CDR3nt: TGTGCCAGCAGCTTAGGTGTGGGCGCTAGCTGGGATGAGCAGTTCTTC
v_gene: TRBV4-1; d_gene: -; j_gene: TRBJ1-4; abundance: once; CDR3aa: CASSQGEAWGWEKLFF; CDR3nt: TGCGCCAGCAGCCAAGGGGAGGCTTGGGGTTGGGAAAAACTGTTTTTT
v_gene: TRBV5-8; d_gene: TRBD1; j_gene: TRBJ2-3; abundance: -; CDR3aa: CASSWTGGTDTQYF; CDR3nt: TGTGCCAGCAGCTGGACAGGGGGCACAGATACGCAGTATTTT
v_gene: TRBV7-8; d_gene: TRBD2; j_gene: TRBJ2-3; abundance: -; CDR3aa: CASAPTSGGSSTQYF; CDR3nt: TGTGCCAGCGCACCTACTAGCGGGGGGAGCAGTACGCAGTATTTT
v_gene: TRBV4-1; d_gene: -; j_gene: TRBJ2-3; abundance: -; CDR3aa: CASSQKLGDTQYF; CDR3nt: TGCGCCAGCAGCCAGAAATTAGGGGATACGCAGTATTTT
v_gene: TRBV27; d_gene: -; j_gene: TRBJ1-1; abundance: -; CDR3aa: CASGRDRSTEAFF; CDR3nt: TGTGCCAGCGGAAGGGATAGGTCGACTGAAGCTTTCTTT
v_gene: TRBV5-4; d_gene: -; j_gene: TRBJ1-1; abundance: -; CDR3aa: CASNRDQNTEAFF; CDR3nt: TGTGCCAGCAACAGGGACCAAAACACTGAAGCTTTCTTT
v_gene: TRBV18; d_gene: -; j_gene: TRBJ2-3; abundance: -; CDR3aa: CASSPGTTDTQYF; CDR3nt: TGTGCCAGCTCACCGGGGACGACAGATACGCAGTATTTT
v_gene: TRBV5-1; d_gene: TRBD2; j_gene: TRBJ2-7; abundance: -; CDR3aa: CASSLGAGDIDEQYF; CDR3nt: TGCGCCAGCAGCTTAGGGGCGGGAGATATCGACGAGCAGTACTTC
v_gene: TRBV11-3; d_gene: TRBD1; j_gene: TRBJ1-1; abundance: few; CDR3aa: CASSSGQVGMNTEAFF; CDR3nt: TGTGCCAGCAGCTCTGGACAGGTTGGGATGAACACTGAAGCTTTCTTT
v_gene: TRBV11-3; d_gene: -; j_gene: TRBJ2-2; abundance: once; CDR3aa: CASRRSGELFF; CDR3nt: TGTGCCAGCAGGCGTTCCGGGGAGCTGTTTTTT
v_gene: TRBV11-3; d_gene: -; j_gene: TRBJ2-2; abundance: -; CDR3aa: CASSPQTSRKNTGELFF; CDR3nt: TGTGCCAGCAGCCCCCAAACTAGCAGAAAGAACACCGGGGAGCTGTTTTTT
v_gene: TRBV6-1; d_gene: -; j_gene: TRBJ2-3; abundance: few; CDR3aa: CASTEGVDTQYF; CDR3nt: TGTGCCAGCACCGAGGGGGTCGATACGCAGTATTTT
v_gene: TRBV6-1; d_gene: -; j_gene: TRBJ2-7; abundance: -; CDR3aa: CASSVQGLHEQYF; CDR3nt: TGTGCCAGCAGTGTACAGGGTCTCCACGAGCAGTACTTC
v_gene: TRBV5-1; d_gene: -; j_gene: TRBJ1-2; abundance: -; CDR3aa: CASSLLGARDGYTF; CDR3nt: TGCGCCAGCAGCTTACTGGGGGCCCGTGATGGCTACACCTTC
v_gene: TRBV5-1; d_gene: -; j_gene: TRBJ2-4; abundance: once; CDR3aa: CASSTSGGGNIQYF; CDR3nt: TGCGCCAGCAGCACCTCAGGGGGAGGAAACATTCAGTACTTC
v_gene: TRBV11-3; d_gene: -; j_gene: TRBJ1-1; abundance: -; CDR3aa: CASSLEATEAFF; CDR3nt: TGTGCCAGCAGCTTAGAGGCCACTGAAGCTTTCTTT
v_gene: TRBV6-1; d_gene: -; j_gene: TRBJ2-7; abundance: -; CDR3aa: CASSEEYSSPYEQYF; CDR3nt: TGTGCCAGCAGTGAGGAGTATTCCTCCCCCTACGAGCAGTACTTC
v_gene: TRBV18; d_gene: TRBD2; j_gene: TRBJ2-7; abundance: -; CDR3aa: CASSPTSGRASEQYF; CDR3nt: TGTGCCAGCTCACCAACTAGCGGGAGGGCCTCCGAGCAGTACTTC
v_gene: TRBV5-1; d_gene: -; j_gene: TRBJ1-1; abundance: -; CDR3aa: CASSLGASAMNTEAFF; CDR3nt: TGCGCCAGCAGCTTGGGGGCGTCCGCTATGAACACTGAAGCTTTCTTT
v_gene: TRBV7-2; d_gene: -; j_gene: TRBJ2-1; abundance: -; CDR3aa: CASSLGSSYNEQFF; CDR3nt: TGTGCCAGCTCCTTGGGGAGTTCCTACAATGAGCAGTTCTTC
v_gene: TRBV27; d_gene: -; j_gene: TRBJ1-5; abundance: -; CDR3aa: CASSLVGHQPQHF; CDR3nt: TGTGCCAGCAGTTTGGTAGGGCATCAGCCCCAGCATTTT
v_gene: TRBV27; d_gene: -; j_gene: TRBJ1-6; abundance: -; CDR3aa: CASSSETGTYNSPLHF; CDR3nt: TGTGCCAGCAGTTCAGAGACAGGCACCTATAATTCACCCCTCCACTTT
v_gene: TRBV10-3; d_gene: -; j_gene: TRBJ2-6; abundance: -; CDR3aa: CAISEWGSGANVLTF; CDR3nt: TGTGCCATCAGTGAGTGGGGATCTGGGGCCAACGTCCTGACTTTC
v_gene: TRBV11-2; d_gene: -; j_gene: TRBJ2-6; abundance: -; CDR3aa: CASSLEGRTGANVLTF; CDR3nt: TGTGCCAGCAGCTTAGAGGGCAGAACTGGGGCCAACGTCCTGACTTTC
v_gene: TRBV5-1; d_gene: -; j_gene: TRBJ1-1; abundance: -; CDR3aa: CASSLDGARNTEAFF; CDR3nt: TGCGCCAGCAGCTTAGACGGGGCGCGGAACACTGAAGCTTTCTTT